The next 2 T cell receptor beta chains were all read from a single sample in a study of blood T cell repertoires in COVID-19. TCRdb's table, derived via immunoSEQ multiplex PCR, lists solely in-frame clones and lacks some. The table lists approximately 130,000 clones, about 80% of them singletons, with about a tenth in the top ten. The sequencing input was peripheral blood. These receptors all come from a man aged 35 to 55 with active or convalescent COVID-19.

This rearrangement joins TRBV27 to TRBJ1-6, with D maybe TRBD1 (6 bases). This CDR3 is built from 12 residues. Germline CDR1 is MNHEY and CDR2 is SMNVEV (reference sequence). Trimming left V 8 bases short and J 7 bases short, with 9 bases between. The CDR3 region has the DNA TGTGCCAGCCTTACAGGGAATTCACCCCTCCACTTT. Encoded protein: CASLTGNSPLHF.

This rearrangement joins TRBV18 to TRBJ1-5, with D perhaps matching TRBD1 (5 bases). The length of the CDR3 is 13 residues. Between the trimmed V and J ends, which lost 2 bases and 7 bases, there was a span of 9 bases. CDR1 KGHSH and CDR2 LQKENI come from the germline V gene. The CDR3 protein is CASSPGGDQPQHF. The DNA of the CDR3 is TGTGCCAGCTCACCAGGAGGGGACCAGCCCCAGCATTTT.